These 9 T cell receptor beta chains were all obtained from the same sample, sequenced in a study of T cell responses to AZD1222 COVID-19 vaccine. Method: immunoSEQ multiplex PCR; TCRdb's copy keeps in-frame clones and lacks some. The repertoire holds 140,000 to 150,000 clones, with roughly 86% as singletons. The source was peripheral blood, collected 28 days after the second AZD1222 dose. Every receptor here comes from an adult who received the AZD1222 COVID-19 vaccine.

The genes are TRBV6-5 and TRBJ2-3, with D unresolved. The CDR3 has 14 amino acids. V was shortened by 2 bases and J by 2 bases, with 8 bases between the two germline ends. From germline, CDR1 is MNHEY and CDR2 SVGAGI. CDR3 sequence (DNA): TGTGCCAGCAGTTACAGGGCCCACACAGATACGCAGTATTTT. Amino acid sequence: CASSYRAHTDTQYF.

CDR3 residues: CASSSTGANTEAFF. The CDR3, as DNA: TGTGCCAGCAGCTCGACAGGGGCGAACACTGAAGCTTTCTTT. This chain joins TRBV7-9 and TRBJ1-1, with 8 bases that match TRBD1. V gave up 4 bases and J gave up 1 base; unmatched junction bases: 2. This CDR3 is 14 amino acids long. Per the germline V gene, CDR1 is SEHNR and CDR2 is FQNEAQ (reference sequence). The complete variable domain, with remaining parts taken from reference TRBV7-9 and TRBJ1-1, reads DTGVSQNPRHKITKRGQNVTFRCDPISEHNRLYWYRQTLGQGPEFLTYFQNEAQLEKSRLLSDRFSAERPKGSFSTLEIQRTEQGDSAMYLCASSSTGANTEAFFGQGTRLTVV.

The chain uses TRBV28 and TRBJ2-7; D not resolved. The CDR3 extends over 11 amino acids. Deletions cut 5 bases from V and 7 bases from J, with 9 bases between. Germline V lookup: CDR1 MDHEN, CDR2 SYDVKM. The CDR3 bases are TGTGCCAGCAGTGCAGTCAGAGAGCAGTACTTC. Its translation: CASSAVREQYF.

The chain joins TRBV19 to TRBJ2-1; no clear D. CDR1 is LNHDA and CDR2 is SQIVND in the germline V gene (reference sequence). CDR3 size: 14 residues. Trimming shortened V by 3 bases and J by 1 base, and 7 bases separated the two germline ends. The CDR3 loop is CASSIWGSYNEQFF. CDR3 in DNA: TGTGCCAGTAGTATTTGGGGATCCTACAATGAGCAGTTCTTC.

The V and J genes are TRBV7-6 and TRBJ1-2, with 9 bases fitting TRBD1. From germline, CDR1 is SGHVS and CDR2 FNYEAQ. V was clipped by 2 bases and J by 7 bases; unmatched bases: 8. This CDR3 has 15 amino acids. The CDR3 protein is CASSLSTGGLSGYTF. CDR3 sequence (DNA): TGTGCCAGCAGCTTAAGCACAGGGGGCCTCTCTGGCTACACCTTC.

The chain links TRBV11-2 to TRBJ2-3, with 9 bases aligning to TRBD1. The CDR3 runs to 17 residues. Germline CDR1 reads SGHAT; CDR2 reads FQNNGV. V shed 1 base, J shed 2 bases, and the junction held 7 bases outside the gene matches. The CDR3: CASSLVAGTGITDTQYF. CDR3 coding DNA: TGTGCCAGCAGCTTAGTCGCCGGGACAGGGATCACAGATACGCAGTATTTT.

This CDR3 is CASSTLGGYYEQYF. The CDR3 nucleotides are TGTGCCAGCAGCACCCTGGGCGGCTACTACGAGCAGTACTTC. The V and J genes are TRBV7-8 and TRBJ2-7; D not resolved. The V gene's germline CDR1 is SGHVS and CDR2 FQNEAQ. V was shortened by 5 bases and J by 3 bases, with 14 bases between the two germline ends. CDR3 size: 14 residues.

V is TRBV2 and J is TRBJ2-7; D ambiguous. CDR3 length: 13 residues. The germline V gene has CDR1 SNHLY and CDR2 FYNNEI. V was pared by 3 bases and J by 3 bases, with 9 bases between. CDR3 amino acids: CASSDVGLYEQYF. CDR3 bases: TGTGCCAGCAGTGATGTGGGTCTCTACGAGCAGTACTTC.

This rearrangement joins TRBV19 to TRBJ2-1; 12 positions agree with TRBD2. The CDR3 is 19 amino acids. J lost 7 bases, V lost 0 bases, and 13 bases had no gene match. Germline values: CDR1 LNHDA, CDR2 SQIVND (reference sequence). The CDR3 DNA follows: TGTGCCAGTAGTATAGATCTATGGAGTGCTAGCGGGAGGGGTAATGAGCAGTTCTTC. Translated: CASSIDLWSASGRGNEQFF.